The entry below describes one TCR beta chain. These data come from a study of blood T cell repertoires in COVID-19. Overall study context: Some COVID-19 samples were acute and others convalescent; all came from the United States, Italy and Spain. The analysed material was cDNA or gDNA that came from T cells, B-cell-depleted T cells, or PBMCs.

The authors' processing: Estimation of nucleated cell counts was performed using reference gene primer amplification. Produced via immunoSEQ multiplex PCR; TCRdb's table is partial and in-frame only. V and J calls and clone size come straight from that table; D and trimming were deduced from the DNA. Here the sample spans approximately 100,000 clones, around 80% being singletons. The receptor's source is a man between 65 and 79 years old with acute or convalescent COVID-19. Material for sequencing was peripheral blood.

CDR3 protein: CAWSSKQDSGNTIYF. The CDR3 coding sequence is TGTGCCTGGAGTTCGAAACAGGACTCTGGAAACACCATATATTTT. The rearrangement links TRBV30 to TRBJ1-3, with D possibly being TRBD1 (5 bases). Germline-derived CDR1 and CDR2 are GTSNPN and SVGIG (reference sequence). CDR3 length: 15 amino acids. Trimming took off 2 bases at V and 0 bases at J, with 11 bases between the two ends.